What follows are 28 T cell receptor beta chains derived from one specimen sequenced in a study of regulatory T cells in long-lasting Graves disease. The time point is: persistent/refractory GD, antithyroid drugs over 5 years with positive TRAb. Following extraction of RNA from PBMCs, that RNA was used to make the TCR library. Library construction for TCR beta used iRepertoire HTBI primers and Arm-PCR of CDR3 regions. Each CDR3 protein is one row after TCRdb ran MiXCR on the multiplex PCR reads. The table shows over 300,000 distinct CDR3 sequences, with about 19% occurring only once. Here the sequenced sample was peripheral blood mononuclear cells (PBMCs), taken when the disease was refractory, from a patient treated with antithyroid drugs. The receptor source for this set is a female donor with Graves disease.

The table lists this clonotype with a few counts. The chain links TRBV18 to TRBJ1-1; D gene uncertain. Germline CDR1 is KGHSH and CDR2 is LQKENI. Trimming cost V 2 bases and J 8 bases, with 15 bases left between them. This CDR3 is built from 14 residues. Here the CDR3 DNA reads TGTGCCAGCTCACCATCACGAAGCCTTTCGGAAGCTTTCTTT. It encodes CASSPSRSLSEAFF.

This clonotype was seen more than once but under ten times. The chain combines TRBV20-1 with TRBJ1-5, with 7 bases lining up with TRBD1. From germline, CDR1 is DFQATT and CDR2 SNEGSKA (reference sequence). With V trimmed by 6 bases and J by 9 bases, 5 bases remained unmatched. The CDR3 has 11 residues. The CDR3 reads CSAGGLWPQHF. The CDR3 DNA reads TGCAGTGCAGGGGGCTTGTGGCCCCAGCATTTT.

This clonotype has ten or more counts. The chain combines TRBV5-1 with TRBJ1-2, with D tentatively TRBD1 (5 bases). The V end lost 3 bases, the J end lost 6 bases, and 18 bases lay between the germline ends. The CDR3 runs 15 residues. Germline loops: CDR1 SGHRS, CDR2 YFSETQ. CDR3 coding DNA: TGCGCCAGCAGCTGGCGGGACCCGGGTTGGAATGGCTACACCTTC. Protein: CASSWRDPGWNGYTF. Variable domain in full (rest from reference TRBV5-1 and TRBJ1-2): KAGVTQTPRYLIKTRGQQVTLSCSPISGHRSVSWYQQTPGQGLQFLFEYFSETQRNKGNFPGRFSGRQFSNSRSEMNVSTLELGDSALYLCASSWRDPGWNGYTFGSGTRLTVV.

This clonotype has only a few counts. The V call is TRBV19, the J call TRBJ1-5, with TRBD1 as a possible D gene (6 bases). The CDR3 contains 16 residues. Per germline, CDR1 LNHDA and CDR2 SQIVND (reference sequence). The V and J ends lost 3 bases and 0 bases respectively, with 12 bases between them. DNA for the CDR3: TGTGCCAGTAGTATCCGCGGGACACTTAGCAATCAGCCCCAGCATTTT. This codes for CASSIRGTLSNQPQHF.

V and J are TRBV10-3 and TRBJ2-6, with a weak D call TRBD2 (6 bases). CDR1 is ENHRY, CDR2 SYGVKD, per germline. The CDR3 is 17 amino acids. Trimming removed 3 bases from V and 1 base from J, with 13 bases in between. CDR3 nucleotides: TGTGCCATCAGTGACGACGGGGGTTGGTCTGGGGCCAACGTCCTGACTTTC. Its protein product is CAISDDGGWSGANVLTF.

The chain recombines TRBV7-3 with TRBJ2-2; TRBD1 agrees at 12 bases. There are 18 residues in the CDR3. V shed 2 bases and J 5 bases; nucleotides not matched to a gene: 9. CDR1 SGHTA and CDR2 FQGTGA come from the germline V gene. CDR3 residues: CASSLVPGQGALTGELFF. Here the CDR3 DNA reads TGTGCCAGCAGCTTAGTCCCGGGACAGGGGGCGCTGACCGGGGAGCTGTTTTTT.

This clonotype has just a few counts. The CDR3 region has the DNA TGCGCCAGCAGCTTGGGTCTTAACAGGGTCTCCTACGAGCAGTACTTC. This gives the protein CASSLGLNRVSYEQYF. V is TRBV5-1 and J is TRBJ2-7, with D perhaps TRBD1 (6 bases). V was clipped by 0 bases and J by 0 bases, with 13 bases between them. CDR3 length equals 16 residues. CDR1 and CDR2 (germline): SGHRS, YFSETQ.

Written as DNA, the CDR3 is TGCAGTGCTAGAAGGGATTGGACAGGGGGTATGACTAGCGGACTAGCCAAAAACATTCAGTACTTC. Amino acid sequence: CSARRDWTGGMTSGLAKNIQYF. J is TRBJ2-4 and V is TRBV20-1; TRBD1 might be the D (10 bases). This CDR3 spans 22 amino acids. Germline lookup yields CDR1 DFQATT and CDR2 SNEGSKA (reference sequence). V lost 2 bases to trimming and J lost 0 bases, with 32 bases between them.

The rearrangement links TRBV6-2 or TRBV6-3 to TRBJ2-3, with TRBD2 matching 11 bases. The CDR3 totals 14 residues. Per the germline V gene, CDR1 is MNHEY and CDR2 is SVGEGT. V shed 7 bases and J 5 bases; nucleotides not matched to a gene: 5. The CDR3, as DNA: TGTGCCAGCACCCTGGGGACTAGCGGAGATACGCAGTATTTT. It specifies CASTLGTSGDTQYF.

There are many counts of this clonotype. The genes are TRBV7-8 and TRBJ2-5; 13 nucleotides line up with TRBD2. The CDR3 covers 17 residues. Germline CDR1 and CDR2: SGHVS and FQNEAQ. V shed 3 bases, J shed 1 base, and the junction held 5 bases outside the gene matches. In DNA, the CDR3 is TGTGCCAGCAGCTTCGGACTAGCGGGGGTCATCCAAGAGACCCAGTACTTC. Its protein is CASSFGLAGVIQETQYF.

This clonotype was recorded at least ten times. The gene calls are TRBV5-6 and TRBJ1-2; no clear D gene. CDR1 is SGHDT, CDR2 YYEEEE, per germline. V was cut by 2 bases and J by 8 bases, with 10 bases left in between. There are 12 residues in the CDR3. CDR3 loop: CASSLWTLGYTF. Here the CDR3 DNA reads TGTGCCAGCAGCTTATGGACCCTGGGCTACACCTTC.

This clonotype was found many times. The chain links TRBV10-2 to TRBJ1-2; 8 bases line up with TRBD1. Germline-derived CDR1 and CDR2 are WSHSY and SAAADI. This CDR3 is built from 14 residues. Trimming took 5 bases from V and 1 from J; bases not matched to a gene: 3. CDR3: CASSPDRVNYGYTF. The CDR3, as DNA: TGCGCCAGCAGTCCGGACAGGGTTAACTATGGCTACACCTTC.

This chain joins TRBV9 and TRBJ1-6, with D unclear. The V gene's germline CDR1 is SGDLS and CDR2 YYNGEE. The V gene lost 0 bases and the J gene lost 9 bases, with 7 bases spanning the gap. CDR3 length: 13 residues. This CDR3 reads CASSVVGGSPLHF. The CDR3 DNA reads TGTGCCAGCAGCGTAGTGGGCGGTTCACCCCTCCACTTT.

This clonotype was observed a few times. The V and J genes are TRBV10-2 and TRBJ2-5, with no clear D. V shed 8 bases and J shed 2 bases, with 12 bases lying between them. This CDR3 spans 13 amino acids. Germline-derived CDR1 and CDR2 are WSHSY and SAAADI. CDR3 in DNA: TGCGCCAGCGCCTTCCAGGCTCAAGAGACCCAGTACTTC. Residues: CASAFQAQETQYF.

In its sample, this clonotype was seen a few times. This chain uses TRBV18 with TRBJ1-1; D call uncertain. The CDR3 consists of 18 residues. V shed 8 bases and J shed 2 bases, with 27 bases lying between them. Germline assignment: CDR1 KGHSH and CDR2 LQKENI. As DNA, the CDR3 is TGTGCCAGCCAGAGGAGGGCTGGTTCTCGCGGTATTAACACTGAAGCTTTCTTT. It specifies CASQRRAGSRGINTEAFF.

This clonotype was detected once. The genes are TRBV7-9 and TRBJ2-1; 9 nucleotides align to TRBD2. J gave up 3 bases and V 7 bases, and 7 bases lay outside the gene matches. Germline CDR1 is SEHNR and CDR2 is FQNEAQ (reference sequence). This CDR3 contains 15 residues. CDR3 residues: CASIRGGALYNEQFF. The CDR3 nucleotides read TGTGCCAGCATTCGCGGGGGGGCCCTCTACAATGAGCAGTTCTTC.

The genes are TRBV5-1 and TRBJ1-4; no clear D. Trimming left V 3 bases short and J 0 bases short, with 18 bases between. The germline gives CDR1 SGHRS, CDR2 YFSETQ. The length of the CDR3 is 18 residues. The CDR3: CASSSQPVASATNEKLFF. As DNA, the CDR3 is TGCGCCAGCAGCTCCCAGCCGGTCGCGAGTGCAACTAATGAAAAACTGTTTTTT.

This clonotype was counted only a few times. A much larger clone sits a single nucleotide away, making a read error possible. This chain connects TRBV28 to TRBJ2-7, with 13 positions matching TRBD2. CDR1 is MDHEN and CDR2 is SYDVKM in the germline V gene. V gave up 8 bases and J gave up 3 bases; unmatched junction bases: 1. There are 13 residues in the CDR3. The CDR3 protein is CASRLAGGYEQYF. The CDR3, as DNA: TGTGCCAGCCGACTAGCGGGAGGCTACGAGCAGTACTTC.

This clonotype was detected ten times or more. V usage is TRBV28 and J usage is TRBJ1-1, with D possibly being TRBD1 (6 bases). The germline V gene has CDR1 MDHEN and CDR2 SYDVKM. The CDR3 covers 15 residues. V dropped 5 bases and J dropped 1 base, with 14 bases sitting between them. CDR3 bases: TGTGCCAGCAGTGCCTGGGGGGGCACGAACACTGAAGCTTTCTTT. This sequence encodes CASSAWGGTNTEAFF. Using reference TRBV28 and TRBJ1-1 for the parts outside the CDR3, the full variable domain is DVKVTQSSRYLVKRTGEKVFLECVQDMDHENMFWYRQDPGLGLRLIYFSYDVKMKEKGDIPEGYSVSREKKERFSLILESASTNQTSMYLCASSAWGGTNTEAFFGQGTRLTVV.

In its sample, this clonotype was seen many times. J is TRBJ2-7 and V is TRBV28; D call uncertain. Germline CDR1 MDHEN, CDR2 SYDVKM. The length of the CDR3 is 17 residues. V lost 2 bases to trimming and J lost 4 bases, with 21 bases between them. CDR3 amino acids: CASSLRSWNRSPYEQYF. The CDR3 coding sequence is TGTGCCAGCAGTTTACGGAGTTGGAACAGAAGTCCTTACGAGCAGTACTTC.

The table lists this clonotype with a few counts. This chain joins TRBV5-1 and TRBJ1-2, with no clear D. Germline lookup yields CDR1 SGHRS and CDR2 YFSETQ. The CDR3 contains 16 residues. Trimming pared 4 bases from V and 4 bases from J, leaving 20 bases between. CDR3 nucleotides: TGCGCCAGCAGCCGACAAACACTGGTACGCGCCTATGGCTACACCTTC. It translates to CASSRQTLVRAYGYTF.

Remarks on this clonotype: The CDR3 carries no conserved terminal phenylalanine or tryptophan, so it likely arises from a read error. The limits of the CDR3 on the DNA are not certain, so only TCRdb's listed CDR3 is given. The rearrangement links TRBV12-3 or TRBV12-4 to TRBJ1-1; the table's D call, TRBD1, was not checked against the DNA. The CDR3 spans 12 residues, counting both ends. This chain's CDR3 is CASSTYRAAARL.

Ten or more counts support this clonotype. This rearrangement joins TRBV6-2 or TRBV6-3 to TRBJ2-7, with a tentative D call TRBD1 (5 bases). The CDR3 has 14 amino acids. The germline CDR1 and CDR2 sequences are MNHEY and SVGEGT. V gave up 4 bases and J gave up 3 bases, with 13 bases separating them. The CDR3 region is CASSFRERGYEQYF. CDR3 DNA sequence: TGTGCCAGCAGTTTCAGGGAAAGGGGCTACGAGCAGTACTTC.

Points on this clonotype: This may be a read error, as it is one base from a much larger clone. The rearrangement links TRBV7-9 to TRBJ1-2, with D perhaps TRBD1 (6 bases). The CDR3 extends over 16 amino acids. Looked up from germline, CDR1 is SEHNR and CDR2 is FQNEAQ (reference sequence). CDR3 sequence reads: CASGLVLRGLDYGYTF. In DNA, the CDR3 is TGTGCCAGCGGCTTAGTACTCCGGGGGCTGGACTATGGCTACACCTTC.

In this sample, this clonotype turned up a few times. V gene TRBV25-1 combines with J gene TRBJ2-2; 7 bases are a match to TRBD1. Germline V CDR1 and CDR2: MGHDK, SYGVNS. CDR3 size: 16 residues. The V segment lost 1 base and the J segment 2 bases; nucleotides outside the gene matches: 4. CDR3 nucleotide sequence: TGTGCCAGCAGTGAATCGGGGACAGCTAACACCGGGGAGCTGTTTTTT. It yields the protein CASSESGTANTGELFF.

This clonotype was recorded many times. This rearrangement joins TRBV4-3 to TRBJ1-4, with 9 bases lining up with TRBD1. The junction had 8 bases not matched to a gene; V was cut back by 4 bases and J by 8 bases. CDR1 and CDR2 (germline): LGHNA, YSLEER. This CDR3 spans 15 amino acids. This CDR3 is CASSLGQGGGEKLFF. The CDR3 region has the DNA TGCGCCAGCAGCCTGGGACAGGGTGGTGGGGAAAAACTGTTTTTT.

CDR3 sequence reads: CASTQGARPEAFF. The CDR3 DNA is TGTGCCAGTACACAGGGGGCTAGGCCTGAAGCTTTCTTT. The chain carries TRBV19 and TRBJ1-1, with 9 bases aligning to TRBD1. V was clipped by 7 bases and J by 6 bases; unmatched bases: 6. The germline V gene has CDR1 LNHDA and CDR2 SQIVND (reference sequence). The CDR3 consists of 13 residues.

This clonotype was observed a handful of times. The rearrangement joins TRBV19 to TRBJ1-1; D ambiguous. CDR3 size: 16 residues. V gave up 8 bases and J gave up 4 bases, with 23 bases separating them. Per the germline V gene, CDR1 is LNHDA and CDR2 is SQIVND (reference sequence). The CDR3 sequence is CASRAGGILRSTEAFF. DNA of the CDR3: TGTGCCAGTCGGGCGGGAGGAATTCTGCGGAGCACTGAAGCTTTCTTT.